The subject of this entry is one T cell receptor (beta chain). The sample holds one count of this clone. Its antigen target is currently unknown. Qualities for individual bases were not recorded, and no much larger clone is one base off. The data originate from a study of cytomegalovirus exposure and HLA in healthy donors (dated by TCRdb to the late 2010s). Study-wide context: According to an earlier analysis of 550 to 700 of the donors, roughly 180 million T cells yielded 90 million to 130 million unique TCR beta sequences and around 300 Gb of sequence data. An early release covering roughly 640 HLA-typed donors comprised about 300 gigabases of sequencing data and tens of millions of unique TCR sequences. Of the roughly 430 genotyped donors, approximately 83% fell in the genetic ancestry cluster associated with self-reported Caucasian donors. The study aimed to test whether signatures of past pathogen exposure could be identified by cataloging public T cell receptors. The study profiled the T cell repertoires of 550 to 700 subjects by immunosequencing and related them to cytomegalovirus serostatus. Along with the roughly 700-subject first cohort, a separate validation cohort of over a hundred different subjects was used. To predict cytomegalovirus infection status, the study brought together high-throughput TCR immunosequencing, statistical association of individual TCRs with disease status, and machine learning. To study patterns of TCR occurrence, a later analysis re-analyzed previously published TCR beta repertoires from 500 to 850 donors and added high-resolution HLA genotyping. The later analysis used no new phenotypic data to find candidate immune exposures, relying instead on TCR beta sequences and their occurrence across donors. An earlier analysis of 450 to 750 of the donors used high-throughput TCR beta sequencing to judge whether each TCR beta V gene segment behaved as functional or pseudogenic. Donor age, sex, ethnicity and CMV serostatus were compiled alongside the repertoire data. Genome-wide SNP genotypes for about 55% of the roughly 670 donors were used in a later genetic analysis, which treated that subset as a discovery cohort. Every discovery cohort repertoire had been produced on one sequencing platform. HLA typing covered class I and class II loci at four-digit resolution. The number of typed donors differed by locus: roughly 620-630 for A, B, C, DRB1 and DQB1; 522 for DQA1; roughly 600 for DPA1; and some 450 for DPB1. Four to six DR-DQ haplotypes were handled as single units for association and clustering, since linkage in the cohort was strong. Among about 400 genotyped donors of the cohort, an average of roughly 230,000 unique TCR beta nucleotide sequences was sequenced per donor, of which about 19% were non-productive. Summary of the overall study and its limitations: The study listed 150 to 200 TCR beta chains as associated with cytomegalovirus. Some IMGT-functional V segments, including TRBV6-2 and TRBV6-3, could not be told apart with the 87-base-pair reads, so those segments were excluded. A cluster of highly shared sequence variants was judged likely to be a technical artifact of the sequencing pipeline. Because some donors lacked HLA typing at each locus, the association tests relied only on the typed subset. In a later genetic analysis, fewer N-insertions in productive TCRs were reported among donors in an Asian-associated ancestry cluster than the approximately 630-donor mean. In a later analysis, HLA-associated TCR beta chains showed more clonal expansion and lower generation probabilities than non-associated chains that were equally common. Three of the identified cytomegalovirus-associated TCR beta chains were confirmed in vitro to be specific for cytomegalovirus antigens. Most TCR sequences were observed very rarely across donors, whereas some public TCRs were present in many individuals. Presence/absence analyses assumed roughly uniform sequencing depth across donors, an assumption that may not hold. A later analysis found that TCR association rates varied across HLA loci, with DRB1 alleles showing the most associated TCRs and HLA-C alleles the fewest. A later analysis found that most CMV-associated TCR beta chains appeared HLA-restricted, with HLA associations seemingly driven largely by CMV exposure. When HLA alleles, especially DR and DQ, strongly co-occurred, attributing TCR associations to individual alleles was difficult. In this cohort, only TCR beta chains were sequenced, and detectable features were limited by the absence of alpha or paired-chain data. A further reported finding was that TCR beta sequences accurately predicted the HLA-A and HLA-B alleles for most subjects in the first cohort. Because counts were too low, seventeen rarely observed V segments, including chromosome 9 orphons, were excluded from the earlier analysis of around 640 of the donors. The authors suggested that the approach could potentially be generalized to other disease states and immunological phenotypes. Specific HLA alleles were associated with 15,000 to 20,000 TCR beta sequences at a false discovery rate of 0.05 in a later analysis. The only immune exposure information available for the cohort was CMV serostatus. In an earlier analysis of about 540 of the donors, most TCR beta V segments were observed in productive rearrangements about 87% or about 30% of the time, broadly matching IMGT annotations. According to a later analysis, parvovirus B19, influenza, CMV and Epstein-Barr virus appeared linked to several top co-occurrence clusters. An association between a missense DCLRE1C variant and V-gene and J-gene trimming of TCR beta chains was found in a later genetic analysis and replicated in an independent cohort. Linkage disequilibrium might explain the correlated functional status among segregating V segments, but an unknown experimental factor could not be ruled out. The classifier was reported to diagnose cytomegalovirus status with high specificity and sensitivity in both the original cohort and the validation cohort.

The CDR3 has 16 amino acids, counting the end cysteine and phenylalanine. The DNA shown is the 48-base CDR3, in frame from base 1. The germline V and J ends show losses of 1 base and 4 bases respectively, and no gene match explains 6 bases of the junction. The germline V gene sets CDR1 to SGHRS and CDR2 to YFSETQ. Libraries were made using the immunoSEQ multiplex PCR assay. A mixture of 60 forward primers for TCR Vbeta segments and 13 reverse primers for TCR Jbeta segments was used in the multiplex PCR. The CDR3 region of rearranged TCR beta genes was amplified from genomic DNA with a multiplex PCR assay. Amplified TCR beta libraries were sequenced as 87-base-pair reads on the Illumina HiSeq System. The paper's processing steps were these. A later analysis tallied around 87 million unique TCR beta chains across the approximately 670 repertoires, and around 10 million of those chains were shared by two or more donors. Raw reads were error-corrected and collapsed into unique sequences by a nearest-neighbor algorithm in which closely related sequences were merged to remove PCR and sequencing errors. To assign V, D and J gene segments, CDR3 sequences were aligned to IMGT reference sequences. For a sequence to be retained, at least a six-nucleotide match to both a V gene segment and a J gene segment was required. A rearrangement was called productive if the CDR3 had no stop codons and remained in frame with V and J, and every other rearrangement was called non-productive. CDR3 was defined according to IMGT convention as the region running from the second conserved V-encoded cysteine to the conserved J-encoded phenylalanine. In an earlier analysis of roughly 580 of the donors, sequences lacking an unambiguous match to a single V gene segment were excluded. An earlier analysis of almost 600 of the donors classified V segments as functional when productive rearrangements were above 56.7% and as segregating when the standard deviation between donors was above 5%. A statistical classification framework was built for diagnosing cytomegalovirus status from the catalog of TCR beta chain sequences. In a later analysis, TCR nucleotide sequences were compared against IMGT/GENE-DB human TR gene sequences so that V and J genes could be assigned. Using the TCRdist pipeline, a later analysis assigned CDR3 sequences along with most-parsimonious VDJ recombination scenarios. In a later analysis, each TCR beta chain was defined by its CDR3 amino acid sequence together with its V-gene family, and reads without a unique V-gene family were excluded. To address suspected cross-contamination and a sequencing artifact, a later analysis removed around 590 highly shared, low-generation-probability nucleotide sequences. For each public chain, a later analysis derived a clonal expansion index from normalized ranks of inferred template counts within each repertoire. A later analysis computed generation probabilities with a VDJ recombination model fitted to out-of-frame rearrangements, and checked the results against IGoR. Hypergeometric tests were used in a later analysis to score TCR-TCR, TCR-HLA and TCR-CMV co-occurrence, with a repertoire-size bias correction applied to the TCR pairs. A later analysis estimated false discovery rates by permuting HLA or CMV assignments 20 times. In a later analysis, co-occurring TCRs were grouped using DBSCAN, with TCRdist sequence similarity added in when clustering inside HLA-allele-positive subsets. Repertoires with fewer than 30,000 or more than 120,000 public chains, plus five repertoires with anomalous nucleotide sharing, were excluded from co-occurrence clustering. This immuneACCESS table, as held by TCRdb, lists in-frame sequences with V and J called but not all clones. Of the missing ones, under half trace to an unresolved V gene in checked studies; the others have no known cause. The V and J calls and clone size are taken from that table; D and trimming were inferred from the DNA. This sample holds tens of thousands of clones; 35% to 50% were observed only once. The ten largest clones take up roughly 2.1% of the sample.

The cohort was made up of 500 to 800 healthy bone marrow donors. Cohort members were all nominally healthy when sampled, although unrecorded immune exposures were likely present. The donor was CMV seronegative and was included in the group of 352 seronegative cohort members. A peripheral blood sample was collected from each donor, and TCR beta sequencing was performed on peripheral blood mononuclear cells. Genomic DNA was extracted from the blood cell samples with the Qiagen DNeasy Blood Extraction Kit. Sample: PBMCs. The TCR originated in a woman between 45 and 60 years old in good health and CMV-seronegative. In this chain, TRBV5-1 is recombined with TRBJ2-2; TRBD2 lines up with 8 middle nucleotides. The CDR3 region: CASSLISGGPTGELFF. The DNA reads TGCGCCAGCAGCTTGATAAGCGGGGGTCCCACCGGGGAGCTGTTTTTT.